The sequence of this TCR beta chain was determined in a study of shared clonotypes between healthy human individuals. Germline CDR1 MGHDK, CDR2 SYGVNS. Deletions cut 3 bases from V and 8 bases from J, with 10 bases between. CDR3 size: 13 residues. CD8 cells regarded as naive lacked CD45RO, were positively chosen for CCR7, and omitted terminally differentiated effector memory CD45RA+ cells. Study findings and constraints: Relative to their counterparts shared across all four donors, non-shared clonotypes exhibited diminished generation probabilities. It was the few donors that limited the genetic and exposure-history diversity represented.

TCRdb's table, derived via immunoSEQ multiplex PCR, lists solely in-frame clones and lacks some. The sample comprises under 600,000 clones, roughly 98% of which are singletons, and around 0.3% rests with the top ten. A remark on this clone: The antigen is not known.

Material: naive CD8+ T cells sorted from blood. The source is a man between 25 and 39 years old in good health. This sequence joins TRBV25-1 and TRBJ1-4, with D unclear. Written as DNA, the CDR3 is TGTGCCAGCAGTGACCACATGGAGGAAAAACTGTTTTTT. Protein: CASSDHMEEKLFF.